This is a list of T cell receptor beta chains from one sample in a study of a mutant IDH1 vaccine in newly diagnosed glioma. Here immunoSEQ multiplex PCR was the method, and the copy in TCRdb shows in-frame clones only, minus some. The table lists tens of thousands of clones, around 80% of them singletons. The sample here was PBMCs, taken from a glioma patient treated with radiotherapy, temozolomide or both. These receptors came from a man aged 18 to 29 with glioma. CDR3s include the opening cysteine and the closing phenylalanine or tryptophan. A D gene is named only where the DNA matches it firmly. Some rows have no size entry. The others give once, few or many, or a class for an expanded clone.

V gene: TRBV5-1; J gene: TRBJ1-2; D gene: NA; clone size: NA; CDR3 DNA: TGCGCCAGCAGCTCTGGAGGGCCTTCCCTGGGGGGCTACACCTTC; CDR3 protein: CASSSGGPSLGGYTF
V gene: TRBV4-3; J gene: TRBJ2-2; D gene: NA; clone size: once; CDR3 DNA: TGCGCCAGCAGCCAAGATGCCGGGAGTAGCACCGGGGAGCTGTTTTTT; CDR3 protein: CASSQDAGSSTGELFF
V gene: TRBV4-1; J gene: TRBJ1-5; D gene: TRBD1; clone size: NA; CDR3 DNA: TGCGCCAGCAGCCAGGATGGACAGGGACATCAGCCCCAGCATTTT; CDR3 protein: CASSQDGQGHQPQHF
V gene: TRBV12-5; J gene: TRBJ1-1; D gene: NA; clone size: NA; CDR3 DNA: TGTGCTAGTGGTTTGTCCCCATCTAGCTGGCAGGACAACATGAACACTGAAGCTTTCTTT; CDR3 protein: CASGLSPSSWQDNMNTEAFF
V gene: TRBV5-6; J gene: TRBJ2-2; D gene: NA; clone size: NA; CDR3 DNA: TGTGCCAGCAGCTTGGCCCCGACAGGACCCGCGAACACCGGGGAGCTGTTTTTT; CDR3 protein: CASSLAPTGPANTGELFF
V gene: TRBV4-1; J gene: TRBJ2-7; D gene: TRBD1; clone size: few; CDR3 DNA: TGCGCCAGCAGCCTCAACAGGGGAGTCTACGAGCAGTACTTC; CDR3 protein: CASSLNRGVYEQYF
V gene: TRBV4-3; J gene: TRBJ1-4; D gene: NA; clone size: NA; CDR3 DNA: TGCGCCAGCAGCCAAGATTGGGGAGTTAATGAAAAACTGTTTTTT; CDR3 protein: CASSQDWGVNEKLFF
V gene: TRBV4-1; J gene: TRBJ1-1; D gene: NA; clone size: NA; CDR3 DNA: TGCGCCAGCAGCCAAGGGACCAGCACTGAAGCTTTCTTT; CDR3 protein: CASSQGTSTEAFF
V gene: TRBV7-9; J gene: TRBJ1-1; D gene: NA; clone size: NA; CDR3 DNA: TGTGCCAGCAGGATGAACACTGAAGCTTTCTTT; CDR3 protein: CASRMNTEAFF
V gene: TRBV5-6; J gene: TRBJ2-7; D gene: TRBD2; clone size: NA; CDR3 DNA: TGTGCCAGCAGGGAGCGGGGGGGCCCCTACGAGCAGTACTTC; CDR3 protein: CASRERGGPYEQYF
V gene: TRBV19; J gene: TRBJ2-2; D gene: TRBD2; clone size: few; CDR3 DNA: TGTGCCAGCTACAGAGGGCGGGGGGCCGCCGGGGAGCTGTTTTTT; CDR3 protein: CASYRGRGAAGELFF
V gene: TRBV5-6; J gene: TRBJ1-4; D gene: NA; clone size: NA; CDR3 DNA: TGTGCCAGCAACAAACCAAGGGGGGAAAAACTGTTTTTT; CDR3 protein: CASNKPRGEKLFF
V gene: TRBV28; J gene: TRBJ2-1; D gene: TRBD2; clone size: NA; CDR3 DNA: TGTGCCAGCAGTTTAGTAGCGGGAGATTCCTACAATGAGCAGTTCTTC; CDR3 protein: CASSLVAGDSYNEQFF
V gene: TRBV4-2; J gene: TRBJ1-1; D gene: NA; clone size: NA; CDR3 DNA: TGTGCCAGCAGCCAAGATAGGACAGCCCCCCGCGCTGAAGCTTTCTTT; CDR3 protein: CASSQDRTAPRAEAFF
V gene: TRBV7-2; J gene: TRBJ2-7; D gene: NA; clone size: NA; CDR3 DNA: TGTGCCAGCAGTTTTCAGGGGAGCTACGAGCAGTACTTC; CDR3 protein: CASSFQGSYEQYF
V gene: TRBV27; J gene: TRBJ2-2; D gene: TRBD1; clone size: NA; CDR3 DNA: TGTGCCAGCAGGGGGACAGGGATCAACACCGGGGAGCTGTTTTTT; CDR3 protein: CASRGTGINTGELFF